The rows below give T cell receptor beta chains drawn from one sample of a study of CD8+ T cells in alopecia areata. Using immunoSEQ multiplex PCR, the repertoire was profiled, and TCRdb retains in-frame clones only, with some absent. The sample lists around 160,000 clones; more than 45% were seen once. Sequencing input: CD4+ T cells sorted from blood. The receptor source for this set is a human donor with alopecia areata. The CDR3 runs from the conserved cysteine through the conserved F or W. A D gene is named only where the DNA matches it firmly. Some rows mark clone size as missing; the rest say once, few, many or name a class of expanded clone.

J	V	size	D	DNA	CDR3
TRBJ1-2	TRBV6-5	once	TRBD1	TGTGCCAGCAGTCCGTTACAGGGGGCGGGCGGCTACACCTTC	CASSPLQGAGGYTF
TRBJ1-1	TRBV30	.	.	TGTGCCTGGAGTAAAGGGCCAAGCCTTGAAGCTTTCTTT	CAWSKGPSLEAFF
TRBJ2-1	TRBV30	.	TRBD2	TGTGCCTGGAGCCAGAGCGGGATCCGCAATGAGCAGCTCTTC	CAWSQSGIRNEQLF
TRBJ2-1	TRBV29-1	few	TRBD2	TGCAGCGTTGATCCTAGCGGAGTTTACAATGAGCAGTTCTTC	CSVDPSGVYNEQFF
TRBJ2-5	TRBV7-2	.	TRBD2	TGTGCCAGCACCGGCGGGGGGACACCAGAGACCCAGTACTTC	CASTGGGTPETQYF
TRBJ2-7	TRBV7-9	few	TRBD1	TGTGCCAGCAGCTTGGGACAGGGGACGTCCTACGAGCAGTACTTC	CASSLGQGTSYEQYF
TRBJ1-1	TRBV7-9	few	.	TGTGCCAGCAGCCTAGAACTGAACACTGAAGCTTTCTTT	CASSLELNTEAFF
TRBJ2-7	TRBV2	.	TRBD2	TGTGCCAGCATGGGGACTAGCGGGAGATACTACGAGCAGTACTTC	CASMGTSGRYYEQYF
TRBJ2-3	TRBV18	.	.	TGTGCCAGCTCACCACGGGGTCCAGCAGATACGCAGTATTTT	CASSPRGPADTQYF
TRBJ1-2	TRBV5-1	.	.	TGCGCCAGCGGCTTGGCGGACAGCGCTCATGGCTACACCTTC	CASGLADSAHGYTF
TRBJ2-4	TRBV7-9	.	TRBD1	TGTGCCAGCAGCCCGATCGACAGGGCGAGAAACATTCAGTACTTC	CASSPIDRARNIQYF
TRBJ2-1	TRBV7-3	.	.	TGTGCCAGCAGCCCGCCGGGGTCCAGCGTTGAGCAGTTCTTC	CASSPPGSSVEQFF
TRBJ1-1	TRBV5-1	few	.	TGCGCCAGCAGCTTGGATTCGACTGAAGCTTTCTTT	CASSLDSTEAFF
TRBJ2-7	TRBV27	once	.	TGTGCCAGCAGCGGACAGCCGGCCTACGAGCAGTACTTC	CASSGQPAYEQYF
TRBJ1-2	TRBV18	few	.	TGTGCCAGCTCATCCAACAGGGATGGCTACACCTTC	CASSSNRDGYTF
TRBJ2-1	TRBV4-1	.	.	TGCGCCAGCAGCCAACCTAGACTAGTTAGGTCCTACAATGAGCAGTTCTTC	CASSQPRLVRSYNEQFF
TRBJ2-1	TRBV30	.	.	TGTGCCTGGAGGACGGGACTCCTCAACAATGAGCAGTTCTTC	CAWRTGLLNNEQFF
TRBJ2-3	TRBV27	.	.	TGTGCCAGCAGTACGACAAGGCAAACGCAGTATTTT	CASSTTRQTQYF
TRBJ2-1	TRBV6-1	few	TRBD2	TGTGCCAGCAGTGTAGGGTCGGCTAGCGGTTACTACAATGAGCAGTTCTTC	CASSVGSASGYYNEQFF
TRBJ2-7	TRBV25-1	.	TRBD1	TGTGCCAGCAGTGGGGGACAGGGAGACTACGAGCAGTACTTC	CASSGGQGDYEQYF
TRBJ1-1	TRBV6-5	.	.	TGTGCCAGCAGTTGGGGTACTGAAGCTTTCTTT	CASSWGTEAFF
TRBJ2-7	TRBV28	.	TRBD2	TGTGCCAGCAGTTTTGGGACTAGAGAGCAGTACTTC	CASSFGTREQYF
TRBJ2-3	TRBV7-2	.	.	TGTGCCAGCAGCTTAGTAGGACGCACAGATACGCAGTATTTT	CASSLVGRTDTQYF
TRBJ1-5	TRBV11-2	.	.	TGTGCCAGCAGCTTAGGGCAGGCCCCCAATCAGCCCCAGCATTTT	CASSLGQAPNQPQHF
TRBJ1-5	TRBV6-1	.	TRBD1	TGTGCCAGCAGGCAGACAGGGGTTGACCAGCCCCAGCATTTT	CASRQTGVDQPQHF
TRBJ2-1	TRBV29-1	few	.	TGCAGCGTTGAAGATGCGGGGAATGAGCAGTTCTTC	CSVEDAGNEQFF
TRBJ1-2	TRBV7-2	few	.	TGTGCCAGCAGCTTAATCCGAGGAGGCTACACCTTC	CASSLIRGGYTF
TRBJ1-3	TRBV9	.	.	TGTGCCAGCAGCGTCGGGTTCTCTGGAAACACCATATATTTT	CASSVGFSGNTIYF
TRBJ2-5	TRBV6-5	.	.	TGTGCCAGCAGCACCTCACTAGACCAAGAGACCCAGTACTTC	CASSTSLDQETQYF
TRBJ2-3	TRBV10-3	.	.	TGTGCCATCAGTGAGCGGACAGATGCAGATACGCAGTATTTT	CAISERTDADTQYF
TRBJ2-7	TRBV30	.	.	TGTGCCTGGAGACTGGGTCCCGAGCAGTACTTC	CAWRLGPEQYF
TRBJ2-7	TRBV30	.	TRBD2	TGTGCCGGACGGGAATTAGCGGGGGGAGAGCAGTACTTC	CAGRELAGGEQYF
TRBJ2-1	TRBV29-1	few	.	TGCAGCGTTGTTCACGGGAGCTCCTACAATGAGCAGTTCTTC	CSVVHGSSYNEQFF
TRBJ1-1	TRBV7-3	.	.	TGTGCCAGCAGCTCGCAGGGCAACACTGAAGCTTTCTTT	CASSSQGNTEAFF
TRBJ2-1	TRBV7-3	few	TRBD2	TGTGCCAGCAGCGTGACTAGCGGGAGTTTCAATGAGCAGTTCTTC	CASSVTSGSFNEQFF
TRBJ2-7	TRBV6-1	once	TRBD2	TGTGCCGTACAACAACGGGACTATCCCTACGAGCAGTACTTC	CAVQQRDYPYEQYF
TRBJ2-3	TRBV6-5	.	TRBD2	TGTGCCAGCAGTGGGGGGGGAGGGCTCACAGATACGCAGTATTTT	CASSGGGGLTDTQYF
TRBJ2-5	TRBV18	.	.	TGTGCCAGCTCAGCCCGAGAGGGTCCCCAAGAGACCCAGTACTTC	CASSAREGPQETQYF
TRBJ1-2	TRBV6-5	.	.	TGTGCCAGCAGACCCCGACAGAACTATGGCTACACCTTC	CASRPRQNYGYTF